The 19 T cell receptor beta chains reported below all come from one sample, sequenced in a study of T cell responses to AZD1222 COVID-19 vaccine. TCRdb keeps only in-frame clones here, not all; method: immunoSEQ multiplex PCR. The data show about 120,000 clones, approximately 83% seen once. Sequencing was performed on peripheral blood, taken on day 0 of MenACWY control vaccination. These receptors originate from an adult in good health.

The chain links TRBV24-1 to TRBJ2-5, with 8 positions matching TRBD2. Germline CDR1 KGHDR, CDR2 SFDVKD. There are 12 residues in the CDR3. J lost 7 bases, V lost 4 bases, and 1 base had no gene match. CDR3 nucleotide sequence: TGTGCCACCAGTGACGGGGGGGCGACCCAGTACTTC. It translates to CATSDGGATQYF.

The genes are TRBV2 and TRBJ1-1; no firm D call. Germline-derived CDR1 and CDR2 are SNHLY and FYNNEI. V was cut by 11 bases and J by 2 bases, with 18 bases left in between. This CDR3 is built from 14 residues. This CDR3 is CASYPAQVNTEAFF. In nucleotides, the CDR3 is TGTGCCTCCTACCCTGCCCAGGTTAACACTGAAGCTTTCTTT.

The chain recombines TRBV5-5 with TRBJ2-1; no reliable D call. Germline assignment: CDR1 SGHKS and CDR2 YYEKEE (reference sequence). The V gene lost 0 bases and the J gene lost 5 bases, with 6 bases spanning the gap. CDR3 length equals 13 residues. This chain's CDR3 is CASSLAWNNEQFF. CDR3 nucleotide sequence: TGTGCCAGCAGCTTGGCTTGGAACAATGAGCAGTTCTTC.

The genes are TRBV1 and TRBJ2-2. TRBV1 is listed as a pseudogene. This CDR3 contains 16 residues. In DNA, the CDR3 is TGCACCAGCAGCCAAGATCAAAAAAGGTACACCGGGGAGCTGTTTTTT. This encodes CTSSQDQKRYTGELFF.

The CDR3 nucleotides are TGCAGCGTTGAGGAGGCGGCTGCGAGGGGCTACACCTTC. Protein product: CSVEEAAARGYTF. The chain joins TRBV29-1 to TRBJ1-2; D unresolved. V lost 3 bases to trimming and J lost 8 bases, with 16 bases between them. Germline V gene data show CDR1 as SQVTM and CDR2 as ANQGSEA. CDR3 size: 13 residues.

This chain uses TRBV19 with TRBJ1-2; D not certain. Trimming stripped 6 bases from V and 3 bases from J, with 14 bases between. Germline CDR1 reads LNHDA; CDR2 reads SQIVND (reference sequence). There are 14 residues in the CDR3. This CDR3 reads CASSDRGRDYGYTF. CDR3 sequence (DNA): TGTGCCAGTAGCGATCGAGGTCGGGACTATGGCTACACCTTC.

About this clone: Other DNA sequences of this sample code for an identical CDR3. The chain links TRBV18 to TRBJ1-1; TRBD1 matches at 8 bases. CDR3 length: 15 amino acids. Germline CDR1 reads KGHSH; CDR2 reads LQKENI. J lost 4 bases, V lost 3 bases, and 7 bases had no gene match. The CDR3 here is CASSPQGAGGTEAFF. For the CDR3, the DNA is TGTGCCAGCTCACCGCAGGGGGCGGGCGGCACTGAAGCTTTCTTT.

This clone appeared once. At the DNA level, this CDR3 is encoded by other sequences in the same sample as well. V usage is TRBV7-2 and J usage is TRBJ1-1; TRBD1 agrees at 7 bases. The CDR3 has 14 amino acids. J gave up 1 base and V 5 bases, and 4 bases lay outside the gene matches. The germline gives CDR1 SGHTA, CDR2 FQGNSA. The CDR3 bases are TGTGCCAGCAGCCTCGGGACAGCGAACACTGAAGCTTTCTTT. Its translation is CASSLGTANTEAFF.

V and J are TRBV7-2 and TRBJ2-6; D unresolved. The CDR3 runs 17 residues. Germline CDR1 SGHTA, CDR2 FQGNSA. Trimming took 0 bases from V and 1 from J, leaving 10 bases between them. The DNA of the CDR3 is TGTGCCAGCAGCTTAGCGGTTCTGGGGTCTGGGGCCAACGTCCTGACTTTC. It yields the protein CASSLAVLGSGANVLTF.

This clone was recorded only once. The chain's CDR3 is CASSLGLRDEQFF. Written as DNA, the CDR3 is TGTGCCAGCAGCTTAGGCCTTAGGGATGAGCAGTTCTTC. This sequence joins TRBV7-2 and TRBJ2-1; D remains unclear. Trimming shortened V by 1 base and J by 8 bases, and 9 bases separated the two germline ends. This CDR3 region has 13 residues. Germline V lookup: CDR1 SGHTA, CDR2 FQGNSA.

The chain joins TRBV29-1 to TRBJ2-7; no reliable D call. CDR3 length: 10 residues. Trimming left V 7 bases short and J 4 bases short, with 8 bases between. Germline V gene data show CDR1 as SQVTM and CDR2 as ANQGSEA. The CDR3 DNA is TGCAGCGGCTATGATTACGAGCAGTACTTC. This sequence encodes CSGYDYEQYF.

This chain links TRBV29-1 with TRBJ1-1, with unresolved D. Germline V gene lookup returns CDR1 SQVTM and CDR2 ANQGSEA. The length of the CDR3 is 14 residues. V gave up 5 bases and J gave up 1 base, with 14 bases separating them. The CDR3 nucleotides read TGCAGCGTTCGGCACGGAAGGAGGAACACTGAAGCTTTCTTT. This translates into CSVRHGRRNTEAFF.

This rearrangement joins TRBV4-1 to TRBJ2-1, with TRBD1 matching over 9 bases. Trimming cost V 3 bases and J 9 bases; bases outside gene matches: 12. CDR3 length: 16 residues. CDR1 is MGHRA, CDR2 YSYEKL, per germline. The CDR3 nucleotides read TGCGCCAGCAGCCAGCCGACAGGGGGAGGCCCGGGTGAGCAGTTCTTC. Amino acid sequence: CASSQPTGGGPGEQFF.

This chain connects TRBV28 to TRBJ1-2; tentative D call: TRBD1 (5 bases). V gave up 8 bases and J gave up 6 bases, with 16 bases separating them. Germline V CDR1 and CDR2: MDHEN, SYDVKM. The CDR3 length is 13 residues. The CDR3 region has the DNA TGTGCCAGCCTTCATCAGGGAACTAATGGCTACACCTTC. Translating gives CASLHQGTNGYTF.

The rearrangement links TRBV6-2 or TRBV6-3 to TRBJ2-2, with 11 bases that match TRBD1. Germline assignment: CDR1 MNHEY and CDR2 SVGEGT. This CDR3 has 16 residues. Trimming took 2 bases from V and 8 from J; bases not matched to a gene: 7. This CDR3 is CASSYPRTGGLGELFF. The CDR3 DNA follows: TGTGCCAGCAGTTACCCTAGGACAGGGGGCTTGGGGGAGCTGTTTTTT.

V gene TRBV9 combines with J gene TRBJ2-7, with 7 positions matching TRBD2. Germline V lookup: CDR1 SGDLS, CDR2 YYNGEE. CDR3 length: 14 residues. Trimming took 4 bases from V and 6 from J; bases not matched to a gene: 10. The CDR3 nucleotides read TGTGCCAGCAGCACCCAGCCCGGGGGGTTCGAGCAGTACTTC. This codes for CASSTQPGGFEQYF.

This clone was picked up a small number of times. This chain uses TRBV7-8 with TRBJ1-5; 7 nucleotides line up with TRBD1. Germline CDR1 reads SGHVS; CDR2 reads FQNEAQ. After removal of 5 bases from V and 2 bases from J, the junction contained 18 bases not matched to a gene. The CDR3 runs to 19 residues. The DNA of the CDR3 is TGTGCCAGCAGCCCCCGGTGGGGACAGTTCACCTATGGCAATCAGCCCCAGCATTTT. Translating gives CASSPRWGQFTYGNQPQHF.

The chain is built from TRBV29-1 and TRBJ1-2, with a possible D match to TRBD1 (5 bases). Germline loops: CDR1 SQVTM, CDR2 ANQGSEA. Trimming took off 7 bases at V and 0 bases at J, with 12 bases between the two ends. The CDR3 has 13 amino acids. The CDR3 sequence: CSAGTEANYGYTF. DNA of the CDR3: TGCAGCGCTGGGACCGAAGCTAACTATGGCTACACCTTC.

CDR3 in DNA: TGTGCCAGCAGCGTACGTGGTCACAATTTGGGCGGAAACACCATATATTTT. Its protein is CASSVRGHNLGGNTIYF. The J gene is TRBJ1-3, the V gene TRBV9; no reliable D call. The germline V and J ends were trimmed by 1 base and 4 bases, with 18 bases remaining between them. This CDR3 has 17 residues. Germline CDR1 reads SGDLS; CDR2 reads YYNGEE.